This entry is about one TCR beta chain. These data are taken from a study of blood T cell repertoires in COVID-19. Study in general: Samples representing acute and convalescent COVID-19 were sourced from the United States, Italy and Spain.

The V end was cut by 2 bases, the J end by 7 bases, with 9 bases between. The CDR3 loop spans 14 amino acids. Germline V gene lookup returns CDR1 MNHEY and CDR2 SMNVEV (reference sequence). Authors' analysis steps: Estimated nucleated cell counts came from reference gene primer amplification. TCRdb's copy holds only in-frame clones and misses some; the assay was immunoSEQ multiplex PCR. That table is the source of V, J and clone size, and D and trimming were worked out from the DNA. The table lists 98,000 or so clones, about 80% of them singletons. The receptor comes from a man in his 60s with acute or convalescent COVID-19. Sequenced material: peripheral blood. The chain is built from TRBV27 and TRBJ1-6, with TRBD1 as a possible D gene (5 bases). CDR3 in amino acids: CASSLQGHNSPLHF. Here the CDR3 DNA reads TGTGCCAGCAGTTTACAGGGCCACAATTCACCCCTCCACTTT.